Below, 17 T cell receptor beta chains from the same sample are listed, as sequenced in a study of T cells in Graves' hyperthyroidism and ophthalmopathy. Amplified TCR beta CDR3 regions derived from RNA transcripts. During a first-round RT-PCR of the TCR CDR3, the HTBI primer set was used. TCRdb analysed the multiplex PCR reads with MiXCR anew, one entry per CDR3 protein. The table records approximately 720,000 distinct CDR3 sequences, around 20% of them present only once. The sample comprised blood. Receptors originate from a woman aged 45-60 years with Graves' hyperthyroidism that later progressed to Graves' ophthalmopathy.

The chain couples TRBV6-1 to TRBJ2-2; tentative D call: TRBD1 (6 bases). The length of the CDR3 is 15 residues. Per germline, CDR1 MNHNS and CDR2 SASEGT. V shed 6 bases and J shed 1 base, with 12 bases lying between them. DNA of the CDR3: TGTGCCAGCAGGTCCCCGGACAGGAACACCGGGGAGCTGTTTTTT. Its protein is CASRSPDRNTGELFF.

The CDR3 DNA reads TGTGCCAGCAGCTCACTCGAACCGGGTCCAATTTCTGGCTACACCTTC. Translation: CASSSLEPGPISGYTF. The V and J genes are TRBV7-8 and TRBJ1-2; D gene unclear. V gave up 4 bases and J gave up 7 bases, with 22 bases separating them. This CDR3 has 16 amino acids. Germline CDR1 and CDR2: SGHVS and FQNEAQ. The full variable domain, completed using reference TRBV7-8 and TRBJ1-2, is GAGVSQSPRYKVAKRGQDVALRCDPISGHVSLFWYQQALGQGPEFLTYFQNEAQLDKSGLPSDRFFAERPEGSVSTLKIQRTQQEDSAVYLCASSSLEPGPISGYTFGSGTRLTVV.

This clonotype was seen repeatedly, ten times or more. The rearrangement uses TRBV12-3 or TRBV12-4 and TRBJ2-1; 7 bases agree with TRBD2. The CDR3 has 14 residues. The J segment lost 9 bases and the V segment lost 3 bases, leaving 8 bases of the junction unmatched. DNA for the CDR3: TGTGCCAGCAGTTTGGTGGGACTATCAACTGAGCAGTTCTTC. Protein product: CASSLVGLSTEQFF.

This clonotype occurred a few times. The chain couples TRBV4-1 to TRBJ1-2; D unresolved. The CDR3 spans 13 residues. V dropped 7 bases and J dropped 0 bases, with 9 bases sitting between them. From germline, CDR1 is MGHRA and CDR2 YSYEKL. The DNA for the CDR3 is TGCGCCAGCACCGAAACACCTAACTATGGCTACACCTTC. Its protein product is CASTETPNYGYTF.

With regard to this clonotype: At one end the junction does not follow the germline gene, possibly because of a read error. V gene TRBV9 combines with J gene TRBJ1-1; 7 bases map to TRBD1. Germline V gene sequence: CDR1 SGDLS, CDR2 YYNGEE. CDR3 length: 17 amino acids. The CDR3 region is CASRVNRDTGVNTEAFF. CDR3 nucleotide sequence: TGTGCCAGCAGAGTAAACCGCGATACAGGGGTGAACACTGAAGCCTTCTTT.

The table lists this clonotype with many counts. The rearrangement uses TRBV2 and TRBJ1-1; D is unresolved. V shed 9 bases and J shed 0 bases, with 11 bases lying between them. In germline, CDR1 is SNHLY, CDR2 FYNNEI. CDR3 length: 13 residues. CDR3 sequence: CASKRWLNTEAFF. In DNA, the CDR3 is TGTGCCAGTAAAAGGTGGTTGAACACTGAAGCTTTCTTT.

Notes on this clonotype: The junction differs from germline at one of its ends, possibly a read error. This chain joins TRBV6-5 and TRBJ2-2; a weak D match, TRBD2 (5 bases). Germline CDR1 is MNHEY and CDR2 is SVGAGI. The CDR3 is 15 amino acids. The CDR3 nucleotides are TGTGCCAGCAGTTACGTCGCCTACTACACCGGGGAGCTGTCTTTT. Translated: CASSYVAYYTGELSF.

This clonotype has only a few counts. The chain links TRBV7-6 to TRBJ1-1, with 9 positions matching TRBD1. After removal of 2 bases from V and 3 bases from J, the junction contained 16 bases not matched to a gene. CDR1 and CDR2 from the germline V gene are SGHVS and FNYEAQ. The CDR3 consists of 19 residues. The CDR3 DNA follows: TGTGCCAGCAGCTTAAGAGCCGGGACAGGGAATCCTGGGGACACTGAAGCTTTCTTT. Protein sequence: CASSLRAGTGNPGDTEAFF.

V gene TRBV12-3 or TRBV12-4 combines with J gene TRBJ1-2; no clear D. Trimming pared 2 bases from V and 6 bases from J, leaving 4 bases between. The length of the CDR3 is 11 residues. CDR3 nucleotides: TGTGCCAGCAGTTTAATGGATGGCTACACCTTC. Translation gives CASSLMDGYTF.

Many counts were recorded for this clonotype. The CDR3 here is CASSLWAGGDYGYTF. The CDR3 bases are TGTGCCAGCAGTCTCTGGGCAGGGGGCGACTATGGCTACACCTTC. The J gene is TRBJ1-2, the V gene TRBV6-1, with TRBD1 matching over 8 bases. Germline values: CDR1 MNHNS, CDR2 SASEGT. Germline trimming cut 5 bases from V and 3 bases from J; bases unmatched to any gene: 8. CDR3 length equals 15 residues.

This clonotype was counted between two and nine times. The chain is built from TRBV19 and TRBJ1-2; D may be TRBD1 (6 bases). Germline assignment: CDR1 LNHDA and CDR2 SQIVND (reference sequence). CDR3 length: 15 amino acids. Trimming left V 5 bases short and J 4 bases short, with 17 bases between. CDR3 bases: TGTGCCAGTAGTCCCCGGCCACAGGGAGGCTATGGCTACACCTTC. This encodes CASSPRPQGGYGYTF. Using reference TRBV19 and TRBJ1-2 for the parts outside the CDR3, the full variable domain is DGGITQSPKYLFRKEGQNVTLSCEQNLNHDAMYWYRQDPGQGLRLIYYSQIVNDFQKGDIAEGYSVSREKKESFPLTVTSAQKNPTAFYLCASSPRPQGGYGYTFGSGTRLTVV.

This clonotype was detected ten times or more. The genes are TRBV15 and TRBJ2-7; perhaps TRBD1 as D (6 bases). Germline V CDR1 and CDR2: LNHNV, YYDKDF (reference sequence). Deletions cut 8 bases from V and 0 bases from J, with 14 bases between. The length of the CDR3 is 14 residues. The CDR3 DNA reads as TGTGCCACCTTGGACAGCCTCAGCTCCTACGAGCAGTACTTC. Translating it yields CATLDSLSSYEQYF. Supplemented by reference TRBV15 and TRBJ2-7, the full variable domain reads DAMVIQNPRYQVTQFGKPVTLSCSQTLNHNVMYWYQQKSSQAPKLLFHYYDKDFNNEADTPDNFQSRRPNTSFCFLDIRSPGLGDTAMYLCATLDSLSSYEQYFGPGTRLTVT.

The gene calls are TRBV20-1 and TRBJ2-5, with TRBD1 as a possible D gene (8 bases). From germline, CDR1 is DFQATT and CDR2 SNEGSKA (reference sequence). CDR3 size: 14 residues. V was clipped by 4 bases and J by 5 bases, with 17 bases between them. The CDR3 DNA reads as TGCAGTGCTATCCGGACAGGGAGGGTGGAGACCCAGTACTTC. Its translation is CSAIRTGRVETQYF.

This clonotype was counted ten times or more. The CDR3 reads CASTLEGLQETQYF. CDR3 in DNA: TGTGCCAGCACCTTAGAGGGACTCCAAGAGACCCAGTACTTC. The chain combines TRBV12-3 or TRBV12-4 with TRBJ2-5, with D tentatively TRBD2 (6 bases). The ends were cut back, 7 bases at V and 1 base at J, with 13 bases in the middle. The CDR3 extends over 14 amino acids.

The chain couples TRBV4-1 to TRBJ1-6, with 7 positions matching TRBD1. The CDR3 contains 16 residues. The germline V gene has CDR1 MGHRA and CDR2 YSYEKL. Unmatched junction bases numbered 7, after V lost 1 base and J lost 7 bases. Here the CDR3 reads CASSQAQGDWNSPLHF. The CDR3 DNA follows: TGCGCCAGCAGCCAAGCGCAGGGGGACTGGAATTCACCCCTCCACTTT.

The chain recombines TRBV12-3 or TRBV12-4 with TRBJ1-2; D is perhaps TRBD1 (5 bases). The V gene lost 6 bases and the J gene lost 10 bases, with 12 bases spanning the gap. CDR3 size: 11 residues. Written as DNA, the CDR3 is TGTGCCAGCAGCCAACAGGCATCCTACACCTTC. Translation gives CASSQQASYTF.

The J gene is TRBJ2-7, the V gene TRBV15; D is unresolved. The germline V gene has CDR1 LNHNV and CDR2 YYDKDF (reference sequence). Trimming left V 8 bases short and J 0 bases short, with 11 bases between. CDR3 length: 13 amino acids. The CDR3 sequence is CATSGWSSYEQYF. The CDR3 DNA sequence: TGTGCCACCTCCGGCTGGAGCTCCTACGAGCAGTACTTC.